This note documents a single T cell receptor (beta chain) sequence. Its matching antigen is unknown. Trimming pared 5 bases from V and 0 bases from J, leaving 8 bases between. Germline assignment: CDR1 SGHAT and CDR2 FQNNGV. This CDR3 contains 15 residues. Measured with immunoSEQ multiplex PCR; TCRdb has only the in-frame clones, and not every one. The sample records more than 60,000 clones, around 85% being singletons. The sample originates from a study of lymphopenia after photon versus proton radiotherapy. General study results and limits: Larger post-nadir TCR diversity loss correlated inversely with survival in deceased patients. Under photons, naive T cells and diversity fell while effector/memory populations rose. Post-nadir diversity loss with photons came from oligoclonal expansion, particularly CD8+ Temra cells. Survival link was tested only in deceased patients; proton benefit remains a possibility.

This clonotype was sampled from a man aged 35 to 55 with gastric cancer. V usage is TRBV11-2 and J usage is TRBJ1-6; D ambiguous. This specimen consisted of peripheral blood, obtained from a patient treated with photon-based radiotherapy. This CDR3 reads CASSRSLSYNSPLHF. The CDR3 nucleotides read TGTGCCAGCAGCCGTTCGCTCTCCTATAATTCACCCCTCCACTTT.